The rows below give T cell receptor beta chains drawn from one sample of a study of blood T cell repertoires in COVID-19. TCRdb keeps only in-frame clones here, not all; method: immunoSEQ multiplex PCR. The sample has just over 300,000 clones, around 91% seen once; the top ten hold approximately 9.4%. Input material: PBMCs or T cells enriched from blood (not recorded which). The source of these receptors is a middle-aged woman who had recovered from COVID-19. The CDR3 runs from the conserved cysteine through the conserved F or W. The D gene is left open where the match is weak. Where a row states a size, it is once, few, many or the class of an expanded clone; other rows omit it.

V gene	J gene	D gene	clone size	CDR3 protein	CDR3 DNA
TRBV18	TRBJ2-3	TRBD1	once	CASSGQFGIDTQYF	TGTGCCAGCTCGGGACAGTTTGGGATCGATACGCAGTATTTT
TRBV27	TRBJ2-3	TRBD2	NA	CASRESSGYTDTQYF	TGTGCCAGCCGTGAATCTAGCGGATACACAGATACGCAGTATTTT
TRBV27	TRBJ2-7	TRBD1	NA	CASRGTGGPYEQYF	TGTGCCAGCAGGGGGACAGGGGGCCCGTACGAGCAGTACTTC
TRBV7-6	TRBJ1-3	NA	NA	CASSLATGKGGNTIYF	TGTGCCAGCAGCTTAGCGACCGGAAAGGGGGGAAACACCATATATTTT
TRBV30	TRBJ2-7	TRBD2	NA	CAWSVPGGTLDEQYF	TGTGCCTGGAGTGTACCGGGAGGGACCCTCGACGAGCAGTACTTC
TRBV19	TRBJ1-1	NA	NA	CASSMQGNTEAFF	TGTGCCAGTAGTATGCAGGGGAACACTGAAGCTTTCTTT
TRBV18	TRBJ1-2	NA	NA	CASSWTDTHYGYTF	TGTGCCAGCTCTTGGACTGACACTCACTATGGCTACACCTTC
TRBV4-3	TRBJ2-5	TRBD1	NA	CASSQAPGTGGRETQYF	TGCGCCAGCAGCCAAGCCCCCGGGACAGGGGGCCGAGAGACCCAGTACTTC
TRBV7-5	TRBJ1-5	NA	once	CARILPSQPQHF	TGTGCCAGAATCCTGCCGAGCCAGCCCCAGCATTTT
TRBV7-3	TRBJ2-1	NA	NA	CASSFGGYNEQFF	TGTGCCAGCAGCTTTGGGGGGTACAATGAGCAGTTCTTC
TRBV6-5	TRBJ2-7	TRBD2	many	CASSYRASGNAEQYF	TGTGCCAGCAGTTACCGGGCTAGCGGGAACGCCGAGCAGTACTTC
TRBV30	TRBJ1-5	TRBD1	NA	CAWSGDGQGIQPQHF	TGTGCCTGGAGTGGGGACGGACAGGGTATTCAGCCCCAGCATTTT
TRBV7-6	TRBJ2-3	NA	NA	CASSSEGPDTDTQYF	TGTGCCAGCAGCTCGGAGGGACCCGACACAGATACGCAGTATTTT
TRBV6-2/TRBV6-3	TRBJ2-3	NA	NA	CASSWAGLPTDTQYF	TGTGCCAGCAGTTGGGCGGGGCTTCCCACAGATACGCAGTATTTT
TRBV7-2	TRBJ2-2	TRBD1	NA	CASSLAGGIAGELFF	TGTGCCAGCAGCTTGGCAGGGGGCATCGCCGGGGAGCTGTTTTTT
TRBV10-3	TRBJ1-1	NA	NA	CAISETDRRVTEAFF	TGTGCCATCAGTGAGACAGACAGACGGGTCACTGAAGCTTTCTTT
TRBV7-9	TRBJ2-2	NA	NA	CASSLVRPVTGELFF	TGTGCCAGCAGCTTAGTGCGCCCCGTCACCGGGGAGCTGTTTTTT
TRBV7-3	TRBJ1-3	TRBD1	once	CASSLTGGGLSSGNTIYF	TGTGCCAGCAGCTTAACAGGAGGGGGCCTCAGTTCTGGAAACACCATATATTTT
TRBV28	TRBJ1-4	TRBD1	NA	CASSPWTGTEGNEKLFF	TGTGCCAGCAGTCCTTGGACAGGGACGGAGGGTAATGAAAAACTGTTTTTT
TRBV19	TRBJ1-2	TRBD1	few	CASRPTGIGGYTF	TGTGCCAGTAGGCCGACAGGGATTGGGGGCTACACCTTC
TRBV27	TRBJ2-3	NA	NA	CASSQYSGGGRDTQYF	TGTGCCAGCAGTCAATATAGCGGCGGGGGCCGCGATACGCAGTATTTT
TRBV6-5	TRBJ1-2	NA	NA	CASSYGGNYGYTF	TGTGCCAGCAGTTACGGGGGGAACTATGGCTACACCTTC
TRBV13	TRBJ2-1	NA	NA	CASSAFQGQEISYNEQFF	TGTGCCAGCAGCGCCTTCCAGGGTCAAGAGATCTCCTACAATGAGCAGTTCTTC
TRBV6-5	TRBJ2-4	TRBD2	NA	CASRPAGGQANIQYF	TGTGCCAGCAGACCCGCGGGGGGGCAGGCAAACATTCAGTACTTC
TRBV29-1	TRBJ1-1	NA	NA	CSVSDSLNTEAFF	TGCAGCGTTTCAGACAGCCTAAACACTGAAGCTTTCTTT
TRBV28	TRBJ1-4	NA	NA	CASSWETATNEKLFF	TGTGCCAGCAGTTGGGAGACCGCAACTAATGAAAAACTGTTTTTT
TRBV6-2/TRBV6-3	TRBJ1-1	NA	NA	CASGSQGNTEAFF	TGTGCCAGCGGTTCACAGGGGAACACTGAAGCTTTCTTT
TRBV30	TRBJ1-6	NA	NA	CAWSAQGLAPLHF	TGTGCCTGGAGTGCCCAGGGCCTTGCACCCCTCCACTTT
TRBV11-2	TRBJ2-7	NA	NA	CASSLEWSGEQYF	TGTGCCAGCAGCTTAGAGTGGTCGGGAGAGCAGTACTTC
TRBV2	TRBJ2-3	TRBD2	NA	CASRTFSGGQSTDTQYF	TGTGCCAGCAGGACCTTTAGCGGGGGGCAGTCCACAGATACGCAGTATTTT
TRBV7-8	TRBJ2-7	NA	NA	CASSLRGLSYEQYF	TGTGCCAGCAGCTTACGCGGGCTCTCCTACGAGCAGTACTTC
TRBV5-5	TRBJ2-7	NA	NA	CASSLPGGQPYEQYF	TGTGCCAGCAGCTTGCCAGGTGGACAGCCCTACGAGCAGTACTTC
TRBV3-1/TRBV3-2	TRBJ2-7	NA	NA	CASSQAFSPHEQYF	TGTGCCAGCAGCCAAGCCTTCTCCCCCCACGAGCAGTACTTC
TRBV2	TRBJ1-5	TRBD1	NA	CASTPTGAYGQPQHF	TGTGCCAGCACCCCGACAGGGGCCTACGGGCAGCCCCAGCATTTT
TRBV5-1	TRBJ1-1	NA	NA	CASSREGGSAEAFF	TGCGCCAGCAGCAGGGAGGGAGGTTCAGCTGAAGCTTTCTTT
TRBV10-3	TRBJ2-5	TRBD2	NA	CAIRGPGLAGMRSETQYF	TGTGCCATCAGGGGCCCGGGACTAGCGGGAATGAGGAGTGAGACCCAGTACTTC
TRBV5-6	TRBJ1-2	NA	NA	CASSLAGGQRNYGYTF	TGTGCCAGCAGCTTGGCCGGCGGGCAGCGTAACTATGGCTACACCTTC
TRBV11-2	TRBJ2-1	TRBD1	once	CASSVDRSYNEQFF	TGTGCCAGCAGCGTGGACAGGAGTTACAATGAGCAGTTCTTC
TRBV3-1/TRBV3-2	TRBJ2-7	TRBD1	NA	CASSQVRGGINEQYF	TGTGCCAGCAGCCAAGTAAGAGGGGGCATAAACGAGCAGTACTTC
TRBV5-1	TRBJ2-5	NA	NA	CASSFRAGLLVQETQYF	TGCGCCAGCAGCTTCCGGGCAGGGCTCCTCGTCCAAGAGACCCAGTACTTC
TRBV4-1	TRBJ1-5	TRBD1	NA	CASSQGTGHQPQHF	TGCGCCAGCAGCCAGGGGACAGGCCATCAGCCCCAGCATTTT
TRBV7-8	TRBJ1-3	TRBD1	once	CASSWGRGQSGNTIYF	TGTGCCAGCAGCTGGGGCAGGGGGCAAAGTGGAAACACCATATATTTT
TRBV7-9	TRBJ1-2	NA	NA	CASSLDREIAGYTF	TGTGCCAGCAGCTTAGACCGGGAGATTGCTGGCTACACCTTC
TRBV15	TRBJ1-4	NA	NA	CATSREAVSNEKLFF	TGTGCCACCAGCAGAGAGGCAGTTTCTAATGAAAAACTGTTTTTT
TRBV30	TRBJ1-5	TRBD1	NA	CAWDREGDQPQHF	TGTGCCTGGGACAGGGAAGGGGATCAGCCCCAGCATTTT